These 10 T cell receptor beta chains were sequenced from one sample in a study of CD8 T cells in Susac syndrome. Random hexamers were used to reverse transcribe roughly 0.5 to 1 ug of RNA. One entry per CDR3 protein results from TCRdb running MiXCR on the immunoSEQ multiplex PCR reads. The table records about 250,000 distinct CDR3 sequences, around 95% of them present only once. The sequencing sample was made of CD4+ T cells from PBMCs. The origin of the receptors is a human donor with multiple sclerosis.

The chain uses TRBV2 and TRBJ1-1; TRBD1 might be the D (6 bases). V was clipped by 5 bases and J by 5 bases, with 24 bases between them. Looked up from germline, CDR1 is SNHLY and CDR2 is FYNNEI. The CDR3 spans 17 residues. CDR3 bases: TGTGCCAGCAGTTCGGGCTCGGGGGGGGCGATTGGGACTGAAGCTTTCTTT. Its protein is CASSSGSGGAIGTEAFF.

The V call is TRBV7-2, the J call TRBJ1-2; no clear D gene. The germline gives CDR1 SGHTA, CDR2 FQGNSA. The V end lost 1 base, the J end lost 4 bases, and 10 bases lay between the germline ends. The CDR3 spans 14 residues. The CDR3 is CASSLGISPYGYTF. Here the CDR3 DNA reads TGTGCCAGCAGCTTAGGCATCAGCCCCTATGGCTACACCTTC.

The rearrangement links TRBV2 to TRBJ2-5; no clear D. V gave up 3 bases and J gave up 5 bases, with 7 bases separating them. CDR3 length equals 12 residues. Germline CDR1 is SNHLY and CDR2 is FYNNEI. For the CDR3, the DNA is TGTGCCAGCAGTGAGGTGGTCGAGACCCAGTACTTC. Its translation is CASSEVVETQYF.

The CDR3 sequence is CASSHRQGIAYEQYV. CDR3 in DNA: TGTGCCAGCAGCCACAGACAGGGGATCGCCTACGAGCAGTACGTC. The chain carries TRBV3-1 and TRBJ2-7, with TRBD1 identical over 8 bases. In germline, CDR1 is LGHDT, CDR2 YNNKEL (reference sequence). Trimming removed 3 bases from V and 2 bases from J; junction bases left unmatched: 6. The CDR3 is 15 residues long.

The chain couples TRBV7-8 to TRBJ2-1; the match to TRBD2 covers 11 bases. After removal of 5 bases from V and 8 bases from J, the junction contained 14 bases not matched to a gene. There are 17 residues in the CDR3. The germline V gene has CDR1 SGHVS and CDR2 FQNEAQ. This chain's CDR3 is CASSPNLSGRALYEQFF. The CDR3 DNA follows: TGTGCCAGCAGCCCTAACCTTAGCGGGAGGGCCCTATATGAGCAGTTCTTC.

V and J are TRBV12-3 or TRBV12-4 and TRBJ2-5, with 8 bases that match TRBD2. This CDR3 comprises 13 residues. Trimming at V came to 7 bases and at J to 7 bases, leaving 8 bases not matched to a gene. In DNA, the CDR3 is TGTGCCAGCACCACTAGCGGACCAGGGACCCAGTACTTC. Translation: CASTTSGPGTQYF.

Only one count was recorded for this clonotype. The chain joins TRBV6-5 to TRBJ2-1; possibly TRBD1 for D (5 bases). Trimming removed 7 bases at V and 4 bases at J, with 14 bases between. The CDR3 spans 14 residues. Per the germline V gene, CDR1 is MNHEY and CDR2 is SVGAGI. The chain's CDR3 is CASKDRVEYNEQFF. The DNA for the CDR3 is TGTGCCAGCAAAGACAGAGTAGAATACAATGAGCAGTTCTTC.

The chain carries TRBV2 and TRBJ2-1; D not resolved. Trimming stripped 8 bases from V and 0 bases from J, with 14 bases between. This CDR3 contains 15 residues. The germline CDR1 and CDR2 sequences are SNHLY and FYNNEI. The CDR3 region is CASRVGASSYNEQFF. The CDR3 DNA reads TGTGCCAGCCGTGTGGGCGCCAGCTCCTACAATGAGCAGTTCTTC.

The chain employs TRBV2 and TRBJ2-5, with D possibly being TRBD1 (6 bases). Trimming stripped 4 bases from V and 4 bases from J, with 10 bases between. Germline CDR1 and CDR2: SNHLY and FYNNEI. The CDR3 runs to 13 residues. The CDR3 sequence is CASSGDRRETQYF. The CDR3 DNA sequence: TGTGCCAGCAGTGGTGACAGGAGAGAGACCCAGTACTTC.

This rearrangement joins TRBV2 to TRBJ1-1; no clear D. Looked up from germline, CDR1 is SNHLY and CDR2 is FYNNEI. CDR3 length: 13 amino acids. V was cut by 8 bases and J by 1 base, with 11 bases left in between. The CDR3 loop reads CASGGQWNTEAFF. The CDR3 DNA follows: TGTGCCAGCGGTGGGCAGTGGAACACTGAAGCTTTCTTT.